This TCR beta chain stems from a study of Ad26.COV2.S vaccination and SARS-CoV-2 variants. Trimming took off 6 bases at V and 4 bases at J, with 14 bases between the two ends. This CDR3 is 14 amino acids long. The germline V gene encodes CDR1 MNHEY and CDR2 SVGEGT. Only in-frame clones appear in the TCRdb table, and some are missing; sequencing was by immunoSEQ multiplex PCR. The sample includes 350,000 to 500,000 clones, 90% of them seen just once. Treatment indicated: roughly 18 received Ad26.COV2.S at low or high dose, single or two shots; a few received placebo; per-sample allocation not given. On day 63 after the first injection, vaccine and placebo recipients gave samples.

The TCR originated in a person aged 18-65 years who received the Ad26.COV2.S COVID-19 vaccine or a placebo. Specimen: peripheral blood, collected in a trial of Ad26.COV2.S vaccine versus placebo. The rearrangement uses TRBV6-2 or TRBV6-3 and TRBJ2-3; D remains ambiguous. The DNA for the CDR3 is TGTGCCAGCAGCCGCAATAGCCCCTCAGATACGCAGTATTTT. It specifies CASSRNSPSDTQYF.